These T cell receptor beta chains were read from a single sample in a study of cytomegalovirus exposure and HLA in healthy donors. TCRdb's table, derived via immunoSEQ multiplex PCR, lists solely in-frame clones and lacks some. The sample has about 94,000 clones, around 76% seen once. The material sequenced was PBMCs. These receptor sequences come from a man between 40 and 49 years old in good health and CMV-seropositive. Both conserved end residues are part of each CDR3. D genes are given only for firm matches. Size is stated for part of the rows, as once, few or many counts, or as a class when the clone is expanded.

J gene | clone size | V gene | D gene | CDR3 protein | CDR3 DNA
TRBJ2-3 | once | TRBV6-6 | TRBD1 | CASTDRDRGTDTQYF | TGTGCCAGCACTGACCGGGACAGGGGCACAGATACGCAGTATTTT
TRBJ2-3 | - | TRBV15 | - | CATSATGDGPTDTQYF | TGTGCCACCAGCGCGACAGGAGACGGTCCCACAGATACGCAGTATTTT
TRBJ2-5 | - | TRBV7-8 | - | CASSPHGTQYF | TGTGCCAGCAGCCCTCACGGGACCCAGTACTTC
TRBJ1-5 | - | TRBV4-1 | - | CASSHLRTGNQPQHF | TGCGCCAGCAGCCACCTGAGGACGGGGAATCAGCCCCAGCATTTT
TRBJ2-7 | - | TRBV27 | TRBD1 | CANSFSRGPSYEQYF | TGTGCCAACAGTTTTAGTAGGGGGCCCTCCTACGAGCAGTACTTC
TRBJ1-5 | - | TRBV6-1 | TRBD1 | CASSEQGAAGQPQHF | TGTGCCAGCAGTGAACAGGGGGCAGCAGGTCAGCCCCAGCATTTT
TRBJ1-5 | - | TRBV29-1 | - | CSVVLGPSDQPQHF | TGCAGCGTTGTTTTGGGGCCGTCGGACCAGCCCCAGCATTTT
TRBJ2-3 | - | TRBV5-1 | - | CASSSLLDRATDTQYF | TGCGCCAGCAGCTCGTTATTGGACAGAGCGACAGATACGCAGTATTTT
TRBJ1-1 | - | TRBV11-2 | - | CASSLRRVNTEAFF | TGTGCCAGCAGCTTAAGGAGGGTGAACACTGAAGCTTTCTTT
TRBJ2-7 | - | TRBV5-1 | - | CASTAESYEQYF | TGCGCCAGCACCGCCGAGTCCTACGAGCAGTACTTC
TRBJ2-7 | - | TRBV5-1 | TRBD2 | CASSPSGRIGVGGSTNSYEQYF | TGCGCCAGCAGCCCCTCAGGACGGATCGGAGTTGGCGGGAGCACTAACTCCTACGAGCAGTACTTC
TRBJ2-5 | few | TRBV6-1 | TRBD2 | CASRAGGPKETQYF | TGTGCCTCAAGGGCGGGAGGGCCTAAAGAGACCCAGTACTTC
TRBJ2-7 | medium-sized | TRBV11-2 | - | CASSLTGYEQYF | TGTGCCAGCAGCTTAACCGGTTACGAGCAGTACTTC
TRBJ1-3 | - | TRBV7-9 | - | CASSLNLGPSGNTIYF | TGTGCCAGCAGCTTAAATTTGGGCCCCTCTGGAAACACCATATATTTT
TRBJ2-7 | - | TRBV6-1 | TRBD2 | CASSELAGVGEQYF | TGTGCCAGCAGTGAACTAGCGGGAGTCGGTGAGCAGTACTTC
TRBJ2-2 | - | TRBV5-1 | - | CASSIGPGDTGELFF | TGCGCCAGCAGCATCGGGCCAGGGGACACCGGGGAGCTGTTTTTT
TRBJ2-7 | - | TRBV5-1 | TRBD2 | CASSLTSGYEQYF | TGCGCCAGCAGCTTAACTAGCGGCTACGAGCAGTACTTC
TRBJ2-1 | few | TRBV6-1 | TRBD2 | CASSETSLAGGNEQFF | TGTGCCAGCAGTGAAACATCCCTAGCGGGGGGCAATGAGCAGTTCTTC
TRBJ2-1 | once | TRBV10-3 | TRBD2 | CAISEGRRLAGVNEQFF | TGTGCCATCAGTGAAGGTAGAAGACTAGCGGGGGTAAATGAGCAGTTCTTC
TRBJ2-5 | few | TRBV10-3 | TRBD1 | CAINQDRSQETQYF | TGTGCCATCAATCAGGACAGGAGCCAAGAGACCCAGTACTTC
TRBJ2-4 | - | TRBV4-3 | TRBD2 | CASSQDALLAGVGLGKNIQYF | TGCGCCAGCAGCCAAGATGCCCTACTAGCGGGAGTGGGGTTGGGCAAAAACATTCAGTACTTC
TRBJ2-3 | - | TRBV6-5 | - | CASSQGSDTQYF | TGTGCCAGCAGTCAGGGGTCAGATACGCAGTATTTT
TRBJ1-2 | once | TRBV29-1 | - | CSVRRDIGIGYTF | TGCAGCGTGCGCCGGGATATAGGTATCGGCTACACCTTC
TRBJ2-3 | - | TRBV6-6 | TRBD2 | CLAGATDTQYF | TGTCTGGCGGGAGCAACAGATACGCAGTATTTT
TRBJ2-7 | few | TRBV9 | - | CASSAQGFGYEQYF | TGTGCCAGCAGCGCCCAGGGATTCGGCTACGAGCAGTACTTC
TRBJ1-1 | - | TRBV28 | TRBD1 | CASSWQGVAVGTEAFF | TGTGCCAGCAGTTGGCAGGGGGTCGCGGTGGGCACTGAAGCTTTCTTT
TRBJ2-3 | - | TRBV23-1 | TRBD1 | CASSQRRGQVGRDTQYF | TGCGCCAGCAGTCAGCGGAGAGGACAGGTGGGGCGGGATACGCAGTATTTT
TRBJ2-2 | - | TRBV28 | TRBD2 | CASSASSGRYTGELFF | TGTGCCAGCAGTGCGTCTAGCGGGAGATACACCGGGGAGCTGTTTTTT
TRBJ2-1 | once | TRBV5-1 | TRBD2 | CASSRTSGTYNEQFF | TGCGCCAGCAGCAGGACTAGCGGTACGTACAATGAGCAGTTCTTC
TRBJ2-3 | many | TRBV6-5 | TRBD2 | CASSDTSGDTQYF | TGTGCCAGCAGTGACACTAGCGGAGATACGCAGTATTTT
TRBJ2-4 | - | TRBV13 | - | CASSLGGALAKNIQYF | TGTGCCAGCAGCTTAGGGGGGGCACTAGCCAAAAACATTCAGTACTTC
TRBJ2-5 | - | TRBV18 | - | CASSSLAWEEETQYF | TGTGCCAGCTCATCGTTAGCGTGGGAGGAAGAGACCCAGTACTTC
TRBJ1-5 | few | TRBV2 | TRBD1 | CASSMDRNNQPQHF | TGTGCCAGCAGTATGGACAGGAACAATCAGCCCCAGCATTTT
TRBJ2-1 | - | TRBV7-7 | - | CASSPEGGVAEQFF | TGTGCTAGCAGCCCTGAAGGGGGGGTCGCGGAGCAGTTCTTC
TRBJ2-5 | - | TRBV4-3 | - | CASSQDWRPQETQYF | TGCGCCAGCAGCCAAGATTGGAGACCCCAAGAGACCCAGTACTTC
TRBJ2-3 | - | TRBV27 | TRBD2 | CASSLSRLAGGLYTQYF | TGTGCCAGCAGTCTCTCCCGACTAGCGGGGGGCCTATATACGCAGTATTTT
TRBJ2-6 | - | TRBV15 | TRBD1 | CATSREQGAGANVLTF | TGTGCCACCAGCAGAGAGCAGGGGGCTGGGGCCAACGTCCTGACTTTC
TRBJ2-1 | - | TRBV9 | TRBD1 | CASSAGTGYPNEQFF | TGTGCCAGCAGCGCAGGGACAGGGTACCCCAATGAGCAGTTCTTC
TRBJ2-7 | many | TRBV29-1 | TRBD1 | CSVGTGFYEQYF | TGCAGCGTGGGGACAGGGTTCTACGAGCAGTACTTC
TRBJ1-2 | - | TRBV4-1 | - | CASSQEGGYGYTF | TGCGCCAGCAGCCAAGAGGGGGGGTATGGCTACACCTTC
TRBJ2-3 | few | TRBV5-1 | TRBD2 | CASSFRLAGEGTDTQYF | TGCGCCAGCAGCTTTCGGCTAGCGGGAGAAGGCACAGATACGCAGTATTTT
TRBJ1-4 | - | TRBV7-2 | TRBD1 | CASSYRTGEKLFF | TGTGCCAGCAGCTACCGGACAGGTGAAAAACTGTTTTTT
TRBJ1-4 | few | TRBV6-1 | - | CASSEALGVASNEKLFF | TGTGCCAGCAGTGAAGCGCTCGGGGTTGCGTCTAATGAAAAACTGTTTTTT
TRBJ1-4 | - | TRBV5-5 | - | CASSIEKLFF | TGTGCCAGCAGTATTGAAAAACTGTTTTTT
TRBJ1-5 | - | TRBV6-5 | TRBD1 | CASSQQGMGNQPQHF | TGTGCCAGCAGTCAACAGGGGATGGGCAATCAGCCCCAGCATTTT
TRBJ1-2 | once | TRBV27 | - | CASSSRGPGGLGGYTF | TGTGCCAGCAGCTCCCGGGGACCGGGGGGATTGGGTGGCTACACCTTC
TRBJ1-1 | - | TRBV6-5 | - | CASRGHNTEAFF | TGTGCCAGCAGGGGACATAACACTGAAGCTTTCTTT